This T cell receptor (beta chain) was obtained from a study of blood T cells in healthy people across ages. This clonotype was found a few times. Its target is unknown. Alongside a J-beta primer mix, a sample-barcoded 5' primer served in a second PCR lasting roughly 6 to 12 cycles. TCRdb used MiXCR to reprocess the 5' RACE reads, holding one entry per CDR3 protein. The sample has about 1.8 million distinct CDR3 sequences, roughly 49% seen once. The CDR3 has 14 residues. Germline-derived CDR1 and CDR2 are MNHEY and SVGAGI. V lost 6 bases and J lost 2, with 14 bases in between. Study observations and caveats: Estimates of diversity drawn from one million T cells were considered underestimates.

The chain joins TRBV6-5 to TRBJ2-7; no clear D. The sample comprised blood. The TCR sequence derives from a woman in her thirties or forties in good health. CDR3 sequence reads: CASSLDQVPYEQYF. The CDR3 bases are TGTGCCAGCAGCCTCGATCAGGTCCCCTACGAGCAGTACTTC.